These 14 T cell receptor beta chains share one sample of origin, sequenced in a study of CD8+ T cells in alopecia areata. Reverse transcription of extracted RNA yielded cDNA, which provided the sequencing template. Assay used: immunoSEQ multiplex PCR; TCRdb lists only in-frame clones, some missing. The sample has roughly 190,000 clones; 50% to 70% are singletons. As to treatment: oral pan-JAK inhibitor, 5-10 mg twice daily. The starting material was CD4+ T cells sorted from blood, obtained at week 49, from a patient treated with tofacitinib. The receptor set was obtained from a human donor with alopecia areata.

CDR3 residues: CASSGGTGGGNQPQHF. DNA of the CDR3: TGTGCCAGCAGTGGAGGGACAGGGGGCGGCAATCAGCCCCAGCATTTT. The genes are TRBV6-1 and TRBJ1-5; TRBD1 matches at 12 bases. The CDR3 contains 16 residues. Germline CDR1 is MNHNS and CDR2 is SASEGT. With V trimmed by 4 bases and J by 2 bases, 3 bases remained unmatched.

This clone was observed a handful of times. This CDR3 reads CASSMVSNTGELFF. In DNA, the CDR3 is TGTGCCAGTAGTATGGTCAGCAACACCGGGGAGCTGTTTTTT. This sequence joins TRBV19 and TRBJ2-2; D is unclear. The CDR3 has 14 residues. CDR1 is LNHDA, CDR2 SQIVND, per germline (reference sequence). V lost 3 bases to trimming and J lost 2 bases, with 7 bases between them.

The chain has TRBV12-5 and TRBJ1-1; D not certain. This CDR3 contains 11 residues. Germline-derived CDR1 and CDR2 are LGHNT and FRNRAP. V gave up 3 bases and J gave up 11 bases, with 10 bases separating them. The CDR3 region has the DNA TGTGCTAGTGGTTTCAAATTTGAGGCTTTCTTT. It yields the protein CASGFKFEAFF.

The chain joins TRBV19 to TRBJ2-7; TRBD2 aligns across 7 bases. The CDR3 spans 13 residues. Trimming removed 1 base from V and 6 bases from J; junction bases left unmatched: 3. Germline CDR1 LNHDA, CDR2 SQIVND (reference sequence). CDR3 bases: TGTGCCAGTAGTATAGGCAGCGGGGCCGAGCAGTACTTC. This sequence encodes CASSIGSGAEQYF.

The rearrangement joins TRBV7-9 to TRBJ2-3, with no clear D. Germline V gives CDR1 SEHNR, CDR2 FQNEAQ (reference sequence). CDR3 length: 17 amino acids. Trimming shortened V by 2 bases and J by 0 bases, and 15 bases separated the two germline ends. CDR3 nucleotide sequence: TGTGCCAGCAGCTTAACCAACCGGGCAGATAGCACAGATACGCAGTATTTT. This sequence encodes CASSLTNRADSTDTQYF.

This chain uses TRBV7-9 with TRBJ2-6; TRBD1 or TRBD2 may be the D gene (6 bases each). Germline CDR1 is SEHNR and CDR2 is FQNEAQ (reference sequence). CDR3 length: 18 amino acids. Trimming stripped 5 bases from V and 2 bases from J, with 19 bases between. CDR3 amino acids: CASSLEGGGSPGANVLTF. DNA for the CDR3: TGTGCCAGCAGCCTCGAGGGGGGAGGATCCCCTGGGGCCAACGTCCTGACTTTC.

J is TRBJ2-5 and V is TRBV18; D may correspond to TRBD1 or TRBD2 (5 bases each). Germline V lookup: CDR1 KGHSH, CDR2 LQKENI. V lost 3 bases, J lost 4 bases, and 12 bases lay in between. The CDR3 is 14 amino acids. CDR3 amino acids: CASSPTDGAETQYF. The CDR3 DNA sequence: TGTGCCAGCTCACCCACGGACGGGGCAGAGACCCAGTACTTC.

V is TRBV4-1 and J is TRBJ2-7, with D possibly being TRBD1 or TRBD2 (5 bases each). This CDR3 has 16 amino acids. V lost 0 bases and J lost 3, with 15 bases in between. Germline V CDR1 and CDR2: MGHRA, YSYEKL. CDR3 bases: TGCGCCAGCAGCCAAGAGGGGCCTGGGGAGCTCTACGAGCAGTACTTC. It is translated as CASSQEGPGELYEQYF.

This clone occurred a few times. The chain employs TRBV29-1 and TRBJ2-1; 8 bases line up with TRBD1. The CDR3 spans 13 residues. Germline V gene lookup returns CDR1 SQVTM and CDR2 ANQGSEA. After removal of 6 bases from V and 8 bases from J, the junction contained 9 bases not matched to a gene. CDR3 sequence reads: CSVRQGIFDEQFF. CDR3 nucleotide sequence: TGCAGCGTGAGACAGGGGATCTTCGATGAGCAGTTCTTC.

This sequence joins TRBV2 and TRBJ2-7, with TRBD1 matching over 9 bases. The V gene end was trimmed by 7 bases and the J gene end by 7 bases; junction bases not matched to a gene: 11. The CDR3 is 14 amino acids. The germline V gene has CDR1 SNHLY and CDR2 FYNNEI. The CDR3 region has the DNA TGTGCCAGCACCCCGGACAGGGGTGGTAGGGAGCAGTACTTC. It specifies CASTPDRGGREQYF.

The chain has TRBV2 and TRBJ2-5; D is perhaps TRBD2 (5 bases). The CDR3 covers 13 residues. V was clipped by 7 bases and J by 1 base, with 10 bases between them. The germline CDR1 and CDR2 sequences are SNHLY and FYNNEI. The CDR3: CASKSGLQETQYF. CDR3 DNA: TGTGCCAGCAAGTCAGGACTCCAAGAGACCCAGTACTTC. The entire variable domain, with the rest obtained from reference TRBV2 and TRBJ2-5, is as follows: EPEVTQTPSHQVTQMGQEVILRCVPISNHLYFYWYRQILGQKVEFLVSFYNNEISEKSEIFDDQFSVERPDGSNFTLKIRSTKLEDSAMYFCASKSGLQETQYFGPGTRLLVL.

The chain combines TRBV5-6 with TRBJ2-7, with a weak D call TRBD1 (5 bases). With 3 bases removed from V and 4 bases from J, the gap between germline ends came to 11 bases. The CDR3 consists of 13 residues. CDR1 SGHDT and CDR2 YYEEEE come from the germline V gene. CDR3 coding DNA: TGTGCCAGCAGCTCCCGACAGACTTACGAGCAGTACTTC. Translated: CASSSRQTYEQYF.

The rearrangement links TRBV29-1 to TRBJ2-2; D is ambiguous. V shed 6 bases and J shed 2 bases, with 13 bases lying between them. CDR3 length: 14 residues. CDR1 and CDR2 (germline): SQVTM, ANQGSEA. CDR3 sequence: CSVKSKTNTGELFF. DNA of the CDR3: TGCAGCGTCAAGAGTAAAACCAACACCGGGGAGCTGTTTTTT.

The chain links TRBV29-1 to TRBJ2-3; possible D gene TRBD2, 6 bases. CDR1 and CDR2 (germline): SQVTM, ANQGSEA. This CDR3 has 15 residues. Trimming left V 2 bases short and J 2 bases short, with 14 bases between. CDR3 sequence reads: CSVESTTDYTDTQYF. The CDR3 DNA reads as TGCAGCGTTGAAAGCACAACGGACTACACAGATACGCAGTATTTT.